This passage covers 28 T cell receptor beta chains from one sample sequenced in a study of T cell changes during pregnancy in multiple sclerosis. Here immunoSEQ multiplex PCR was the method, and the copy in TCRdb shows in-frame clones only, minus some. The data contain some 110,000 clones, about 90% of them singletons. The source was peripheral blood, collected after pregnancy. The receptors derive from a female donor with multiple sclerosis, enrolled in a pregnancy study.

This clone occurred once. CDR3 in DNA: TGTGCCAGCAGCTCGTCTGGGACTAGAGCGCAGTATTTT. Protein sequence: CASSSSGTRAQYF. This chain joins TRBV7-2 and TRBJ2-3, with 8 bases that match TRBD2. Germline V gene sequence: CDR1 SGHTA, CDR2 FQGNSA. The CDR3 extends over 13 amino acids. V lost 4 bases to trimming and J lost 10 bases; unmatched junction nucleotides: 7.

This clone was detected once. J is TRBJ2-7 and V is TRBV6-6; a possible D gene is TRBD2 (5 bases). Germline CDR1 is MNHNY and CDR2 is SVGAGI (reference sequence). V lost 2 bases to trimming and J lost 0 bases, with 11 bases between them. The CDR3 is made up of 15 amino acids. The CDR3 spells CASSYGGLSSYEQYF. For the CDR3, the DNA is TGTGCCAGCAGTTACGGCGGGCTTAGCTCCTACGAGCAGTACTTC.

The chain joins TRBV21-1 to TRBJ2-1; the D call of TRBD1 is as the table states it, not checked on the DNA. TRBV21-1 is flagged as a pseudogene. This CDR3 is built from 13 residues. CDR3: CASYEGGPNEQFF. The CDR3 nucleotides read TGTGCCAGCTACGAAGGGGGCCCCAATGAGCAGTTCTTC.

The CDR3 nucleotides are TGTGCCAGCAGTTTATTGGCAGGGGAAGAGACCCAGTACTTC. Its protein product is CASSLLAGEETQYF. This chain links TRBV27 with TRBJ2-5; D possibly corresponds to TRBD1 (6 bases). Trimming removed 1 base at V and 3 bases at J, with 9 bases between. This CDR3 region has 14 residues. Per germline, CDR1 MNHEY and CDR2 SMNVEV (reference sequence).

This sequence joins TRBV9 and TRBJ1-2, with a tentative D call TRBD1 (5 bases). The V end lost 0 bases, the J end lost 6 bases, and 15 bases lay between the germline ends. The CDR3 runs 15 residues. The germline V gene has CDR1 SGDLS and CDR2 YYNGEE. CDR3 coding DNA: TGTGCCAGCAGCGTAGGGGGGTTCCCGGGGGATGGCTACACCTTC. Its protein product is CASSVGGFPGDGYTF.

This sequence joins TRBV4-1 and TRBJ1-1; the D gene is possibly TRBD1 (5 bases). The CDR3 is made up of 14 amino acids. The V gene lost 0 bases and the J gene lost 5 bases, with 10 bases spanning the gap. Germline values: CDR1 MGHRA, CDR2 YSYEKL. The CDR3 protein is CASSQDRGGTEAFF. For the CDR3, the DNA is TGCGCCAGCAGCCAAGATAGGGGAGGTACTGAAGCTTTCTTT.

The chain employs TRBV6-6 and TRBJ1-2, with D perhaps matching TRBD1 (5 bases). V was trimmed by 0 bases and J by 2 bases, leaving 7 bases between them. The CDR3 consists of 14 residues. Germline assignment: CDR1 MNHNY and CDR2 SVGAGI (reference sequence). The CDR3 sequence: CASSYSKGNYGYTF. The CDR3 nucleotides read TGTGCCAGCAGTTACTCAAAGGGGAACTATGGCTACACCTTC.

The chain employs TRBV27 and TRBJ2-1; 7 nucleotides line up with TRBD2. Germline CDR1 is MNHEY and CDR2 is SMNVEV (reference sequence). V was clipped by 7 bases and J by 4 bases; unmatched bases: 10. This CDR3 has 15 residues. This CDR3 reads CASTLREGLYNEQFF. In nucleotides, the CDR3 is TGTGCCAGCACCCTAAGGGAGGGACTATACAATGAGCAGTTCTTC.

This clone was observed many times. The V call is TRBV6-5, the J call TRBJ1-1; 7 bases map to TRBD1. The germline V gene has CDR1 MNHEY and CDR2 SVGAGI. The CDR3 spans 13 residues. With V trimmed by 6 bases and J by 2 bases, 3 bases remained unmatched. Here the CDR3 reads CASSWTGNTEAFF. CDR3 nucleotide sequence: TGTGCCAGCAGCTGGACAGGAAACACTGAAGCTTTCTTT.

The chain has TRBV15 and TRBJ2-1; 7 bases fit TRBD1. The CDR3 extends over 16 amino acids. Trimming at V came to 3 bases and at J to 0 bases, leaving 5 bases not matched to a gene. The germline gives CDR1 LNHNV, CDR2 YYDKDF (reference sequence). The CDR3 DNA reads TGTGCCACCAGCAGGGTGACAGGGAGCTCCTACAATGAGCAGTTCTTC. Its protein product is CATSRVTGSSYNEQFF.

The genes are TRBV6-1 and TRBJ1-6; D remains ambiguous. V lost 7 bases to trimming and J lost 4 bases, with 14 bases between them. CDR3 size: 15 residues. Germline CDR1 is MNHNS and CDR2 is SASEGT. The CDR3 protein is CASIPSTTYNSPLHF. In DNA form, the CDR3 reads TGTGCCAGCATCCCGTCTACCACTTATAATTCACCCCTCCACTTT.

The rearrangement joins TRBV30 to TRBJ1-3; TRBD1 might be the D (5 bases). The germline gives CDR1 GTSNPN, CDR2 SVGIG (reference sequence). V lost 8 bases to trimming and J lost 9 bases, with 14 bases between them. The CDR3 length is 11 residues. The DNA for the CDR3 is TGTGCCGCCCCAGGGTACAGCACCATATATTTT. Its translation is CAAPGYSTIYF.

CDR3 bases: TGTGCCAGCAGTGGGCCCTGGGGGGGCTACAATGAGCAGTTCTTC. Translating it yields CASSGPWGGYNEQFF. This chain uses TRBV28 with TRBJ2-1, with 7 positions matching TRBD2. CDR1 and CDR2 (germline): MDHEN, SYDVKM. Losses at the gene ends were 5 bases for V and 3 bases for J; bases not matched to a gene: 7. The CDR3 has 15 residues. Complete variable domain (other parts from reference TRBV28 and TRBJ2-1): DVKVTQSSRYLVKRTGEKVFLECVQDMDHENMFWYRQDPGLGLRLIYFSYDVKMKEKGDIPEGYSVSREKKERFSLILESASTNQTSMYLCASSGPWGGYNEQFFGPGTRLTVL.

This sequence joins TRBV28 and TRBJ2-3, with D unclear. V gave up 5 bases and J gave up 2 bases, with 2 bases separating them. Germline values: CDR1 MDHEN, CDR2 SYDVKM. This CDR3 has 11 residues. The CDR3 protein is CASSLTDTQYF. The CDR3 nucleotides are TGTGCCAGCAGTCTCACAGATACGCAGTATTTT.

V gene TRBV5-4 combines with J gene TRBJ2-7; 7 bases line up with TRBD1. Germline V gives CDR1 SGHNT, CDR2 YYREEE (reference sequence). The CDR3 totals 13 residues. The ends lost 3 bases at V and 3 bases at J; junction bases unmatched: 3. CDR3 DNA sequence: TGTGCCAGCAGCTCGACAGGGATCTACGAGCAGTACTTC. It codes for CASSSTGIYEQYF.

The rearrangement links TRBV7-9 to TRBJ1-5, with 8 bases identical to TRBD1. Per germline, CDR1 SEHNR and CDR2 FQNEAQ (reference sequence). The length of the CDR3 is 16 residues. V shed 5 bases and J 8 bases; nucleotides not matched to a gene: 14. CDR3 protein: CASSPRQGRKEKPQHF. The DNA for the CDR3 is TGTGCCAGCAGCCCCCGACAGGGGAGGAAGGAAAAGCCCCAGCATTTT.

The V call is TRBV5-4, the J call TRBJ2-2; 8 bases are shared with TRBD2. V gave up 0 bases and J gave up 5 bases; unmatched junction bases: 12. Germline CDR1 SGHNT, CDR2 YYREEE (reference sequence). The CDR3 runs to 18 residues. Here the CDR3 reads CASSLGGGSGGITGELFF. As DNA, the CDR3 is TGTGCCAGCAGCTTGGGCGGTGGGAGCGGGGGCATAACCGGGGAGCTGTTTTTT.

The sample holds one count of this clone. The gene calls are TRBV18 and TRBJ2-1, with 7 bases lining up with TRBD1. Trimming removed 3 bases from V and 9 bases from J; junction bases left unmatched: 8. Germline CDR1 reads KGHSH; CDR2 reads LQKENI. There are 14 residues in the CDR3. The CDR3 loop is CASSPGTASGEQFF. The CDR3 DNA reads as TGTGCCAGCTCACCCGGGACAGCCTCGGGTGAGCAGTTCTTC. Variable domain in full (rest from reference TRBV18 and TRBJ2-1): NAGVMQNPRHLVRRRGQEARLRCSPMKGHSHVYWYRQLPEEGLKFMVYLQKENIIDESGMPKERFSAEFPKEGPSILRIQQVVRGDSAAYFCASSPGTASGEQFFGPGTRLTVL.

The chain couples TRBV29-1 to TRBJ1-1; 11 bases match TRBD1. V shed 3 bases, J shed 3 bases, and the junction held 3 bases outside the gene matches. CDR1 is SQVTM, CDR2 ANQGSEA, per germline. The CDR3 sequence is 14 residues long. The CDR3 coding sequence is TGCAGCGTTGAGGACAGGGGGCATTACACTGAAGCTTTCTTT. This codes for CSVEDRGHYTEAFF. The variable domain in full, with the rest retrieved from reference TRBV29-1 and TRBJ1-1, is SAVISQKPSRDICQRGTSLTIQCQVDSQVTMMFWYRQQPGQSLTLIATANQGSEATYESGFVIDKFPISRPNLTFSTLTVSNMSPEDSSIYLCSVEDRGHYTEAFFGQGTRLTVV.

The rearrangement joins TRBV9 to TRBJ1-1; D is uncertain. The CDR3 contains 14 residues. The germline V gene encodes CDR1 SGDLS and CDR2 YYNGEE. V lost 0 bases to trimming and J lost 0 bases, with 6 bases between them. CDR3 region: CASSVGRVNTEAFF. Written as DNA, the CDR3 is TGTGCCAGCAGCGTAGGGAGGGTGAACACTGAAGCTTTCTTT. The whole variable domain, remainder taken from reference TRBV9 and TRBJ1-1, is DSGVTQTPKHLITATGQRVTLRCSPRSGDLSVYWYQQSLDQGLQFLIQYYNGEERAKGNILERFSAQQFPDLHSELNLSSLELGDSALYFCASSVGRVNTEAFFGQGTRLTVV.

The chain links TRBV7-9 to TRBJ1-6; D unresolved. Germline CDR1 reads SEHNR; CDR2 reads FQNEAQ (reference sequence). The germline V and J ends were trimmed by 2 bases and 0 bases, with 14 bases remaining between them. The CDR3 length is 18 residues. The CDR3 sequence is CASSLYTASSSYNSPLHF. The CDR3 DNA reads TGTGCCAGCAGCTTATACACAGCATCGAGCTCCTATAATTCACCCCTCCACTTT.

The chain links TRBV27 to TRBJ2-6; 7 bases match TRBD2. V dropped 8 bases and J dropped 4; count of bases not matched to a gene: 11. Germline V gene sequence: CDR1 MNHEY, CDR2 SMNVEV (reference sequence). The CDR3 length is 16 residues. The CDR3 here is CASALWEGSGANVLTF. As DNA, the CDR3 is TGTGCCAGCGCCCTTTGGGAGGGTTCAGGGGCCAACGTCCTGACTTTC.

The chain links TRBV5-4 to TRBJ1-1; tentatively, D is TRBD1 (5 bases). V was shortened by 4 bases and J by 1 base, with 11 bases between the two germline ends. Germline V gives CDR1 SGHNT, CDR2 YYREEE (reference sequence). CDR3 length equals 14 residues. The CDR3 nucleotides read TGTGCCAGCAGCAGACAGTCCGGGAACACTGAAGCTTTCTTT. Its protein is CASSRQSGNTEAFF.

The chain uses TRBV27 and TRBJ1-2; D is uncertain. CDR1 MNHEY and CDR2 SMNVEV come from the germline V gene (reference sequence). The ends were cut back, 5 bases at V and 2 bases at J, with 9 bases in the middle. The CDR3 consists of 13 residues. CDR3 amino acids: CASSIGKNYGYTF. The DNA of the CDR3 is TGTGCCAGCAGTATCGGGAAAAACTATGGCTACACCTTC.

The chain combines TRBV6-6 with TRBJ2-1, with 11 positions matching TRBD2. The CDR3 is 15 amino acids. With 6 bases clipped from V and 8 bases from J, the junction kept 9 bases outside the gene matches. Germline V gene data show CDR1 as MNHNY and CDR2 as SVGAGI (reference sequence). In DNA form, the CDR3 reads TGTGCCAGCAGCTTTAGCGGGAGGGCCGGATATGAGCAGTTCTTC. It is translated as CASSFSGRAGYEQFF.

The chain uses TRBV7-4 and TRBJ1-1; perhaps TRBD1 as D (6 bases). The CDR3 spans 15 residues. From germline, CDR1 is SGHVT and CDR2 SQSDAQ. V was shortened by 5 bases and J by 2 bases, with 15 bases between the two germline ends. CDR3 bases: TGTGCCAGCAGCCTGCGGCGGGGGCCCAACACTGAAGCTTTCTTT. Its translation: CASSLRRGPNTEAFF.

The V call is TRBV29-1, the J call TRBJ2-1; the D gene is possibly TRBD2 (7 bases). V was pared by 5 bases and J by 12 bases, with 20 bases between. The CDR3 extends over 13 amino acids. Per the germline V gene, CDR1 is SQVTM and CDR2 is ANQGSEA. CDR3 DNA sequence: TGCAGCGTTCTCCTTCTGAGGGGGGGGGTGCAGTTCTTC. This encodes CSVLLLRGGVQFF.

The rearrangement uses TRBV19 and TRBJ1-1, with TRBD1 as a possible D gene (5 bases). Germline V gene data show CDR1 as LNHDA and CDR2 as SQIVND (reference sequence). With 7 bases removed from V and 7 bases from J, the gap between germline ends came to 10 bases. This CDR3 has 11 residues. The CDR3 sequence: CASTGGGEAFF. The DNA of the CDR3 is TGTGCCAGTACCGGGGGTGGTGAAGCTTTCTTT.